This TCR beta chain was identified in a study of blood T cell repertoires in COVID-19. Study context: In each case, the material was cDNA or gDNA derived from T cells, B-cell-depleted T cells, or PBMCs.

As handled by the study authors: The authors estimated nucleated cell counts from reference gene primer amplification. Method: immunoSEQ multiplex PCR; TCRdb's copy keeps in-frame clones and lacks some. That table furnishes V, J and clone size, whereas the DNA furnished D and trimming. The sample has hundreds of thousands of clones; around 89% are singletons. Trimming removed 4 bases at V and 2 bases at J, with 9 bases between. The V gene's germline CDR1 is SGHTA and CDR2 FQGNSA. The CDR3 length is 13 residues. Sequenced input: peripheral blood. The origin of this receptor is a woman in her thirties with COVID-19, enrolled during active disease. V usage is TRBV7-2 and J usage is TRBJ2-7, with D possibly TRBD1 on 6 matching bases. For the CDR3, the DNA is TGTGCCAGCAGCTCCGGGACACCCTACGAGCAGTACTTC. Translated: CASSSGTPYEQYF.